Following are 26 T cell receptor beta chains from one sample sequenced in a study of siplizumab effects on memory and regulatory T cells (dated by TCRdb to 2018 to 2020). The library was obtained by the immunoSEQ multiplex PCR assay. What TCRdb holds here is the immuneACCESS table cut down to in-frame rearrangements. Part of the clones is not present; checked against another copy, under half of the missing clones reflect an unresolved V gene, and the others are unexplained. This sample is represented by some 100,000 clones; approximately 92% of them were singletons. The ten largest clones capture roughly 0.17% of the sample. Material for sequencing was non-Treg CD4+ T cells sorted from blood. The sample's cell subset or site label, in plain terms: FACS-sorted unstimulated CD4+ non-regulatory T cells. These receptors were taken from a human donor in good health.

This clone appeared once. The chain carries TRBV18 and TRBJ2-2, with D perhaps matching TRBD1 or TRBD2 (6 bases each). The V end lost 0 bases, the J end lost 5 bases, and 13 bases lay between the germline ends. The CDR3 sequence is 16 residues long. In germline, CDR1 is KGHSH, CDR2 LQKENI. CDR3 region: CASSPPIRGGTGELFF. The CDR3 bases are TGTGCCAGCTCACCACCAATCAGAGGGGGGACCGGGGAGCTGTTTTTT.

This clone was seen only a few times. This sequence joins TRBV7-3 and TRBJ1-6; D is unclear. CDR3 length: 13 amino acids. Germline assignment: CDR1 SGHTA and CDR2 FQGTGA. V was cut by 5 bases and J by 8 bases, with 10 bases left in between. The CDR3 sequence is CASSPNADSPLHF. DNA of the CDR3: TGTGCCAGCAGCCCTAATGCGGATTCACCCCTCCACTTT.

This clone showed up just once. The rearrangement joins TRBV18 to TRBJ2-7; 10 bases align to TRBD2. The CDR3 covers 16 residues. V gave up 3 bases and J gave up 4 bases; unmatched junction bases: 9. The germline V gene encodes CDR1 KGHSH and CDR2 LQKENI. The CDR3 DNA reads TGTGCCAGCTCACCGGTTGGGAGCGGGGGGGCGTACGAGCAGTACTTC. It yields the protein CASSPVGSGGAYEQYF. Full variable domain (rest looked up from reference TRBV18 and TRBJ2-7): NAGVMQNPRHLVRRRGQEARLRCSPMKGHSHVYWYRQLPEEGLKFMVYLQKENIIDESGMPKERFSAEFPKEGPSILRIQQVVRGDSAAYFCASSPVGSGGAYEQYFGPGTRLTVT.

This chain joins TRBV30 and TRBJ1-4; possible D gene TRBD1, 5 bases. The CDR3 sequence is 20 residues long. The germline V gene encodes CDR1 GTSNPN and CDR2 SVGIG (reference sequence). The V end was cut by 3 bases, the J end by 6 bases, with 32 bases between. This CDR3 reads CAWSNPSRVTRKGGYEKLFF. The CDR3 bases are TGTGCCTGGAGCAACCCCTCCAGGGTGACCCGCAAGGGAGGCTATGAAAAACTGTTTTTT.

As to this clone: In the same sample, other DNA sequences code for this CDR3. The chain has TRBV5-6 and TRBJ1-5; D remains ambiguous. V was shortened by 4 bases and J by 7 bases, with 18 bases between the two germline ends. Germline loops: CDR1 SGHDT, CDR2 YYEEEE. The CDR3 totals 15 residues. The CDR3: CASSQLRTPNQPQHF. CDR3 nucleotide sequence: TGTGCCAGCAGCCAACTTAGGACCCCCAACCAGCCCCAGCATTTT. The variable domain in full, completed from reference TRBV5-6 and TRBJ1-5, reads DAGVTQSPTHLIKTRGQQVTLRCSPKSGHDTVSWYQQALGQGPQFIFQYYEEEERQRGNFPDRFSGHQFPNYSSELNVNALLLGDSALYLCASSQLRTPNQPQHFGDGTRLSIL.

V is TRBV18 and J is TRBJ2-2, with 8 positions matching TRBD2. The CDR3 is 14 amino acids. The germline V gene encodes CDR1 KGHSH and CDR2 LQKENI. The ends lost 3 bases at V and 7 bases at J; junction bases unmatched: 4. The CDR3 sequence: CASSPRTSIGELFF. CDR3 nucleotides: TGTGCCAGCTCACCCCGGACTAGCATCGGGGAGCTGTTTTTT.

This chain links TRBV5-5 with TRBJ2-2, with TRBD1 identical over 11 bases. V lost 2 bases, J lost 7 bases, and 4 bases stayed unmatched. Germline CDR1 and CDR2: SGHKS and YYEKEE (reference sequence). The CDR3 covers 15 residues. CDR3 nucleotides: TGTGCCAGCAGCTTCCGGACAGGGGGCAACGGGGAGCTGTTTTTT. It yields the protein CASSFRTGGNGELFF.

CDR3 in amino acids: CASSPQGTGELFF. CDR3 sequence (DNA): TGTGCCAGCTCACCACAGGGCACCGGGGAGCTGTTTTTT. J is TRBJ2-2 and V is TRBV18; D ambiguous. V lost 1 base and J lost 4, with 4 bases in between. Germline lookup yields CDR1 KGHSH and CDR2 LQKENI. The CDR3 runs 13 residues.

CDR3 region: CASISTGRGGEQYF. The CDR3 coding sequence is TGTGCCAGCATTTCGACAGGGAGAGGAGGCGAGCAGTACTTC. The J gene is TRBJ2-7, the V gene TRBV6-6, with 7 bases fitting TRBD1. V was pared by 7 bases and J by 6 bases, with 12 bases of the junction left unmatched. The CDR3 runs to 14 residues. CDR1 and CDR2 from the germline V gene are MNHNY and SVGAGI (reference sequence).

This sequence joins TRBV2 and TRBJ1-1; the D is unclear. This CDR3 is built from 11 residues. The germline V gene has CDR1 SNHLY and CDR2 FYNNEI. Deletions cut 7 bases from V and 4 bases from J, with 7 bases between. The DNA of the CDR3 is TGTGCCAGCAAGGGAGGCACTGAAGCTTTCTTT. Its protein is CASKGGTEAFF.

This clone was counted once. The chain uses TRBV19 and TRBJ1-2, with 8 bases fitting TRBD1. The CDR3 covers 16 residues. Per the germline V gene, CDR1 is LNHDA and CDR2 is SQIVND (reference sequence). Germline trimming cut 7 bases from V and 4 bases from J; bases unmatched to any gene: 14. The CDR3 protein is CASIGTGTSSIYGYTF. DNA for the CDR3: TGTGCCAGTATTGGGACAGGAACATCGTCAATCTATGGCTACACCTTC.

J is TRBJ1-1 and V is TRBV28; D is ambiguous. The germline V and J ends were trimmed by 3 bases and 1 base, with 15 bases remaining between them. The CDR3 has 16 residues. Germline lookup yields CDR1 MDHEN and CDR2 SYDVKM. The CDR3 sequence: CASSFHLTSGNTEAFF. The CDR3 DNA sequence: TGTGCCAGCAGTTTCCATCTCACGTCTGGGAACACTGAAGCTTTCTTT.

The DNA for the CDR3 is TGTGCCTGGAAGATGACCAACTCCCTCGGAGGGGAGCTGTTTTTT. It encodes CAWKMTNSLGGELFF. J is TRBJ2-2 and V is TRBV30; D unclear. V was clipped by 4 bases and J by 8 bases, with 20 bases between them. Germline V lookup: CDR1 GTSNPN, CDR2 SVGIG (reference sequence). CDR3 length equals 15 residues.

The rearrangement joins TRBV5-1 to TRBJ1-4; D gene uncertain. The CDR3 sequence is 16 residues long. V lost 2 bases, J lost 0 bases, and 11 bases lay in between. CDR1 SGHRS and CDR2 YFSETQ come from the germline V gene. Written as DNA, the CDR3 is TGCGCCAGCAGCTTTAGGAGTGCCGCAACTAATGAAAAACTGTTTTTT. Amino acid sequence: CASSFRSAATNEKLFF.

The rearrangement uses TRBV12-5 and TRBJ1-2; D is perhaps TRBD1 (6 bases). The CDR3 is made up of 13 amino acids. Germline V gives CDR1 LGHNT, CDR2 FRNRAP. V lost 1 base to trimming and J lost 6 bases, with 9 bases between them. The CDR3 nucleotides are TGTGCTAGTGGTTTGGGACAGGCAAATGGCTACACCTTC. The encoded protein is CASGLGQANGYTF. Full variable domain (missing parts from reference TRBV12-5 and TRBJ1-2): DARVTQTPRHKVTEMGQEVTMRCQPILGHNTVFWYRQTMMQGLELLAYFRNRAPLDDSGMPKDRFSAEMPDATLATLKIQPSEPRDSAVYFCASGLGQANGYTFGSGTRLTVV.

J is TRBJ2-4 and V is TRBV6-5, with 8 bases lining up with TRBD2. The CDR3 covers 14 residues. The V and J ends lost 6 bases and 3 bases, in that order; junction bases with no gene match: 4. Per germline, CDR1 MNHEY and CDR2 SVGAGI. CDR3 coding DNA: TGTGCCAGCAGCCCGGGGGGGGGCAAAAACATTCAGTACTTC. This translates into CASSPGGGKNIQYF.

This clone was observed a single time. J is TRBJ1-5 and V is TRBV19, with 7 nucleotides matching TRBD1. CDR3 length: 14 residues. The V and J ends lost 5 bases and 4 bases, in that order; junction bases with no gene match: 5. In germline, CDR1 is LNHDA, CDR2 SQIVND (reference sequence). CDR3 bases: TGTGCCAGTAGTCCAAACAGGGGAAATCAGCCCCAGCATTTT. As protein: CASSPNRGNQPQHF.

There are a few counts of this clone. The chain is built from TRBV5-4 and TRBJ2-1; 9 bases line up with TRBD2. Per germline, CDR1 SGHNT and CDR2 YYREEE (reference sequence). This CDR3 has 14 amino acids. V lost 2 bases, J lost 9 bases, and 6 bases stayed unmatched. CDR3 sequence reads: CASSFGGGAAEQFF. The CDR3 DNA reads TGTGCCAGCAGCTTCGGCGGGGGGGCCGCTGAGCAGTTCTTC.

This clone was counted a single time. This chain links TRBV11-1 with TRBJ1-2, with D perhaps matching TRBD1 (6 bases). The CDR3 contains 15 residues. V lost 2 bases, J lost 0 bases, and 10 bases lay in between. CDR1 SGHAT and CDR2 FQDESV come from the germline V gene (reference sequence). CDR3 bases: TGTGCCAGCAGCTTAACAGGGCTTCCTAACTATGGCTACACCTTC. This encodes CASSLTGLPNYGYTF.

The rearrangement uses TRBV18 and TRBJ2-5; the match to TRBD2 covers 8 bases. The germline gives CDR1 KGHSH, CDR2 LQKENI. The CDR3 covers 14 residues. J lost 4 bases, V lost 4 bases, and 5 bases had no gene match. Here the CDR3 reads CASSLVAGTETQYF. DNA of the CDR3: TGTGCCAGCTCACTTGTAGCGGGGACAGAGACCCAGTACTTC.

The rearrangement links TRBV10-2 to TRBJ2-5; 12 bases align to TRBD2. Germline CDR1 is WSHSY and CDR2 is SAAADI. The CDR3 has 16 residues. Trimming took 4 bases from V and 2 from J; bases not matched to a gene: 5. The CDR3 DNA is TGCGCCAGCAGTGTGGGGCTAGCGGGGGGGCAAGAGACCCAGTACTTC. Residues: CASSVGLAGGQETQYF.

The J gene is TRBJ2-7, the V gene TRBV19, with a tentative D call TRBD2 (6 bases). Germline V gene sequence: CDR1 LNHDA, CDR2 SQIVND (reference sequence). The V end was cut by 6 bases, the J end by 6 bases, with 18 bases between. The CDR3 runs to 14 residues. CDR3 protein: CASREEGSMGEQYF. The CDR3 DNA follows: TGTGCCAGTAGAGAGGAGGGGTCGATGGGCGAGCAGTACTTC.

This clone turned up a few times. The chain couples TRBV18 to TRBJ1-5, with D possibly being TRBD1 (5 bases). The V end was cut by 3 bases, the J end by 4 bases, with 10 bases between. The CDR3 spans 14 residues. Germline values: CDR1 KGHSH, CDR2 LQKENI. Here the CDR3 reads CASSPQGNNQPQHF. CDR3 bases: TGTGCCAGCTCACCTCAGGGCAATAATCAGCCCCAGCATTTT.

The rearrangement joins TRBV5-3 to TRBJ1-3; D uncertain. TRBV5-3 is an ORF; its function is uncertain. V lost 2 bases and J 4 bases, leaving 16 bases between the germline ends. This CDR3 region has 16 residues. CDR3 loop: CARSFYKVLGGNTIYF. The CDR3 DNA reads as TGTGCCAGAAGCTTTTACAAGGTATTAGGAGGAAACACCATATATTTT.

V gene TRBV15 combines with J gene TRBJ2-5, with TRBD2 matching over 7 bases. The CDR3 has 13 residues. In germline, CDR1 is LNHNV, CDR2 YYDKDF (reference sequence). Trimming removed 5 bases from V and 3 bases from J; junction bases left unmatched: 3. In nucleotides, the CDR3 is TGTGCCACCAGCGTGACTAGCAAAGAGACCCAGTACTTC. Amino acids: CATSVTSKETQYF. The whole variable domain, remainder taken from reference TRBV15 and TRBJ2-5, is DAMVIQNPRYQVTQFGKPVTLSCSQTLNHNVMYWYQQKSSQAPKLLFHYYDKDFNNEADTPDNFQSRRPNTSFCFLDIRSPGLGDTAMYLCATSVTSKETQYFGPGTRLLVL.

This chain links TRBV29-1 with TRBJ2-7; D is perhaps TRBD1 (8 bases). V lost 5 bases to trimming and J lost 5 bases, with 19 bases between them. Germline V gene lookup returns CDR1 SQVTM and CDR2 ANQGSEA. CDR3 size: 14 residues. The CDR3 here is CSVQIGQGGNEQYF. As DNA, the CDR3 is TGCAGCGTTCAAATCGGACAGGGAGGGAACGAGCAGTACTTC.